These 23 T cell receptor beta chains were sequenced from one sample in a study of blood T cell repertoires in COVID-19. Libraries were prepared by immunoSEQ multiplex PCR; TCRdb keeps only in-frame clonotypes and omits some of them. The sample contains about 180,000 clones, 70% to 90% of which appear only once. Input material: peripheral blood. Every receptor here comes from a woman in her 30s with acute or convalescent COVID-19.

The J gene is TRBJ1-2, the V gene TRBV18; D call uncertain. CDR3 length equals 13 residues. Trimming took off 3 bases at V and 5 bases at J, with 10 bases between the two ends. CDR1 is KGHSH, CDR2 LQKENI, per germline. CDR3 amino acids: CASSPEIRYGYTF. CDR3 coding DNA: TGTGCCAGCTCACCGGAGATTCGGTATGGCTACACCTTC.

The chain combines TRBV3-1 (or the pseudogene TRBV3-2) with TRBJ2-5, with TRBD2 as a possible D gene (5 bases). Germline CDR1 is LGHDT and CDR2 is YNNKEL (reference sequence). The V and J ends lost 2 bases and 0 bases respectively, with 10 bases between them. The CDR3 consists of 15 residues. CDR3 amino acids: CASSQMAGDQETQYF. The CDR3 DNA reads TGTGCCAGCAGCCAAATGGCCGGGGACCAAGAGACCCAGTACTTC.

This chain joins TRBV3-1 (or the pseudogene TRBV3-2) and TRBJ1-4; no firm D call. Between the trimmed V and J ends, which lost 0 bases and 8 bases, there was a span of 4 bases. The CDR3 contains 12 residues. CDR1 and CDR2 from the germline V gene are LGHDT and YNNKEL (reference sequence). The DNA for the CDR3 is TGTGCCAGCAGCCAAGACCAAGAAAAACTGTTTTTT. Its protein is CASSQDQEKLFF.

CDR3 nucleotide sequence: TGTGCCACCCGGACTAGCGGGACGCCAATCCTCTACAATGAGCAGTTCTTC. It yields the protein CATRTSGTPILYNEQFF. The rearrangement uses TRBV27 and TRBJ2-1, with TRBD2 identical over 12 bases. The CDR3 is 17 amino acids. Germline V gene data show CDR1 as MNHEY and CDR2 as SMNVEV (reference sequence). Trimming at V came to 10 bases and at J to 3 bases, leaving 13 bases not matched to a gene.

CDR3 bases: TGCAGTGCTTTAGGAAACACCATATATTTT. Encoded protein: CSALGNTIYF. The chain couples TRBV20-1 to TRBJ1-3; D gene unclear. In germline, CDR1 is DFQATT, CDR2 SNEGSKA (reference sequence). V lost 5 bases to trimming and J lost 4 bases, with 3 bases between them. This CDR3 region has 10 residues.

The chain carries TRBV29-1 and TRBJ2-1; 7 bases fit TRBD2. Trimming cost V 4 bases and J 0 bases; bases outside gene matches: 0. In germline, CDR1 is SQVTM, CDR2 ANQGSEA. The CDR3 sequence is 13 residues long. CDR3 bases: TGCAGCGTTGGCGGGAGCTCCTACAATGAGCAGTTCTTC. Protein product: CSVGGSSYNEQFF.

The chain joins TRBV7-9 to TRBJ2-3; D is possibly TRBD2 (5 bases). V lost 3 bases to trimming and J lost 4 bases, with 17 bases between them. CDR1 SEHNR and CDR2 FQNEAQ come from the germline V gene (reference sequence). The CDR3 has 16 residues. The DNA for the CDR3 is TGTGCCAGCAGCTTGGGAGCGCTAGGGTCGGCAGATACGCAGTATTTT. It specifies CASSLGALGSADTQYF.

The rearrangement joins TRBV5-1 to TRBJ2-3; possible D gene TRBD2, 5 bases. This CDR3 has 14 residues. The V gene lost 4 bases and the J gene lost 0 bases, with 9 bases spanning the gap. Germline V gives CDR1 SGHRS, CDR2 YFSETQ. The chain's CDR3 is CASSPTGSTDTQYF. CDR3 coding DNA: TGCGCCAGCAGCCCGACGGGAAGCACAGATACGCAGTATTTT.

The gene calls are TRBV5-1 and TRBJ2-5; D may be TRBD2 (5 bases). The CDR3 is 15 amino acids. Trimming pared 7 bases from V and 5 bases from J, leaving 21 bases between. The germline CDR1 and CDR2 sequences are SGHRS and YFSETQ. CDR3 region: CASGHELLEIETQYF. In nucleotides, the CDR3 is TGCGCCAGCGGCCACGAATTACTAGAAATTGAGACCCAGTACTTC.

This chain joins TRBV28 and TRBJ2-7, with D perhaps matching TRBD2 (6 bases). CDR1 is MDHEN, CDR2 SYDVKM, per germline. The CDR3 covers 11 residues. V was clipped by 3 bases and J by 6 bases, with 6 bases between them. CDR3 region: CASSLGGEQYF. In DNA, the CDR3 is TGTGCCAGCAGTTTGGGGGGCGAGCAGTACTTC.

This rearrangement joins TRBV29-1 to TRBJ2-1; the match to TRBD2 covers 13 bases. CDR3 length: 17 amino acids. Trimming at V came to 1 base and at J to 10 bases, leaving 13 bases not matched to a gene. Germline CDR1 is SQVTM and CDR2 is ANQGSEA. The CDR3 sequence: CSVEGGSEGLAGLEQFF. CDR3 in DNA: TGCAGCGTTGAAGGGGGTTCCGAGGGACTAGCGGGACTCGAGCAGTTCTTC.

J is TRBJ2-1 and V is TRBV2, with 12 bases aligning to TRBD2. V lost 7 bases and J lost 7; bases outside the gene matches: 8. The CDR3 runs to 15 residues. CDR1 and CDR2 (germline): SNHLY, FYNNEI. In nucleotides, the CDR3 is TGTGCCAGCAACTCCCTAGCGGGAGGGCTTAATGAGCAGTTCTTC. Residues: CASNSLAGGLNEQFF.

The chain joins TRBV28 to TRBJ1-3, with unresolved D. Germline CDR1 reads MDHEN; CDR2 reads SYDVKM. V was clipped by 6 bases and J by 0 bases, with 6 bases between them. This CDR3 region has 13 residues. The CDR3 nucleotides read TGTGCCAGCAGAACGAGCTCTGGAAACACCATATATTTT. Encoded protein: CASRTSSGNTIYF.

CDR3 DNA: TGTGCCAGCAGCCTTGGGACAGGGGTAGATCAGCCCCAGCATTTT. Its translation is CASSLGTGVDQPQHF. This chain uses TRBV3-1 (or the pseudogene TRBV3-2) with TRBJ1-5; 10 nucleotides agree with TRBD1. CDR1 LGHDT and CDR2 YNNKEL come from the germline V gene (reference sequence). This CDR3 is built from 15 residues. The V segment lost 4 bases and the J segment 5 bases; nucleotides outside the gene matches: 5.

This rearrangement joins TRBV11-3 to TRBJ1-4; 7 bases fit TRBD1. Germline CDR1 reads SGHNT; CDR2 reads YENEEA. Losses at the gene ends were 1 base for V and 3 bases for J; bases not matched to a gene: 2. The CDR3 contains 15 residues. The CDR3: CASSLVRGANEKLFF. The CDR3 nucleotides are TGTGCCAGCAGCTTAGTCAGGGGGGCTAATGAAAAACTGTTTTTT. Using reference TRBV11-3 and TRBJ1-4 for the parts outside the CDR3, the full variable domain is EAGVVQSPRYKIIEKKQPVAFWCNPISGHNTLYWYLQNLGQGPELLIRYENEEAVDDSQLPKDRFSAERLKGVDSTLKIQPAELGDSAVYLCASSLVRGANEKLFFGSGTQLSVL.

The chain combines TRBV7-6 with TRBJ1-1; D unclear. The germline V gene encodes CDR1 SGHVS and CDR2 FNYEAQ. V was clipped by 2 bases and J by 4 bases, with 11 bases between them. This CDR3 spans 14 amino acids. This CDR3 reads CASSLLRSGTEAFF. The CDR3 DNA sequence: TGTGCCAGCAGCTTACTCAGGTCTGGCACTGAAGCTTTCTTT.

The chain links TRBV5-5 to TRBJ2-2; 9 nucleotides line up with TRBD1. CDR3 length: 16 amino acids. Germline V gene data show CDR1 as SGHKS and CDR2 as YYEKEE (reference sequence). The V gene end was trimmed by 4 bases and the J gene end by 4 bases; junction bases not matched to a gene: 8. CDR3 bases: TGTGCCAGCAGCCCCACAGGGGGCTGGGGCACCGGGGAGCTGTTTTTT. Its translation is CASSPTGGWGTGELFF.

Concerning this clone itself: Because the CDR3's place on the DNA is in doubt, the DNA is left out and the CDR3 is given as listed by TCRdb. V gene TRBV4-1 combines with J gene TRBJ1-5; TRBD1, the table's D call, was not compared with the DNA. Inclusive of both ends, the CDR3 amounts to 17 amino acids. Looked up from germline, CDR1 is MGHRA and CDR2 is YSYEKL. The CDR3 loop is CASSQDSSGQGGQPQHF.

The rearrangement links TRBV6-6 to TRBJ2-4; a possible D gene is TRBD1 (6 bases). The V end lost 3 bases, the J end lost 8 bases, and 14 bases lay between the germline ends. Germline V gene data show CDR1 as MNHNY and CDR2 as SVGAGI (reference sequence). The CDR3 is 14 residues long. In nucleotides, the CDR3 is TGTGCCAGCAGTTATCAAACAGGGTCGGACATTCAGTACTTC. Its protein product is CASSYQTGSDIQYF.

The gene calls are TRBV20-1 and TRBJ1-1; no definite D call. The ends were cut back, 3 bases at V and 5 bases at J, with 10 bases in the middle. Germline CDR1 DFQATT, CDR2 SNEGSKA (reference sequence). The CDR3 runs 12 residues. For the CDR3, the DNA is TGCAGTGCTAGTGGGCTTTTTACTGAAGCTTTCTTT. This encodes CSASGLFTEAFF.

The chain carries TRBV7-9 and TRBJ2-6; D remains unclear. With 5 bases removed from V and 4 bases from J, the gap between germline ends came to 15 bases. CDR3 length: 16 amino acids. In germline, CDR1 is SEHNR, CDR2 FQNEAQ (reference sequence). The CDR3: CASSTVTSQGANVLTF. CDR3 DNA: TGTGCCAGCAGCACTGTAACCTCTCAAGGGGCCAACGTCCTGACTTTC. The variable domain in full, completed from reference TRBV7-9 and TRBJ2-6, reads DTGVSQNPRHKITKRGQNVTFRCDPISEHNRLYWYRQTLGQGPEFLTYFQNEAQLEKSRLLSDRFSAERPKGSFSTLEIQRTEQGDSAMYLCASSTVTSQGANVLTFGAGSRLTVL.

The rearrangement uses TRBV11-3 and TRBJ2-7; the D is unclear. The CDR3 is 11 residues long. Looked up from germline, CDR1 is SGHNT and CDR2 is YENEEA. V lost 5 bases, J lost 5 bases, and 7 bases lay in between. CDR3 residues: CASSLRHEQYF. CDR3 bases: TGTGCCAGCAGCCTGAGGCACGAGCAGTACTTC.

V and J are TRBV28 and TRBJ2-2; tentatively, D is TRBD1 (6 bases). The ends were cut back, 5 bases at V and 5 bases at J, with 15 bases in the middle. The germline V gene has CDR1 MDHEN and CDR2 SYDVKM. There are 15 residues in the CDR3. CDR3 loop: CASSEPRGLTGELFF. For the CDR3, the DNA is TGTGCCAGCAGTGAACCCAGGGGCTTAACCGGGGAGCTGTTTTTT.